The subject of this entry is one T cell receptor (beta chain). What antigen it recognizes has not been identified. The record has no base qualities; no much larger clone is one base away. CD4+ T cells from unexposed donors were collected before the COVID-19 pandemic (2011-2018). After more than 9 days of culture, CD4+ T cells were isolated with the EasySep CD4+ T cell isolation kit. As cell numbers permitted, CD4+ T cells from unexposed donors were tested for reactivity to SARS-CoV-2 S and N and to four common cold coronavirus spike pools. PBMCs were cultured at under 2.5 million per well in IMDM supplemented with around 5.1% human AB serum and about 9 IU/ml IL-2. Half of the culture medium was replaced with fresh IL-2-containing medium on days 3 and 7. In general, triplicate replicate wells were used for every peptide culture condition. Leukapheresis product for the unexposed donors was purchased commercially. PBMCs were isolated from leukapheresis product or whole blood by Ficoll-Paque PLUS gradient centrifugation. PBMCs were either cryopreserved at -140°C or used fresh in the expansion assay. The QIAamp Micro DNA Kit was used to extract genomic DNA from the CD4+ T cells.

These data originate in a study of CD4 T cells in relation to SARS-CoV-2 and coronaviruses (TCRdb year 2021). With regard to the full study: In the ViraFEST assay, PBMCs were grown with antigen for 10 to 11 days, and TCR beta CDR3s were then sequenced to identify antigen-specific clonal expansions. An HIV-1 Nef peptide pool or a no-peptide culture served as the negative reference condition. Patient-derived lymphoblastoid cell lines were used to map the HLA restriction of shared crossreactive spike epitopes. At the level of individual TCR clonotypes, the study evaluated whether memory CD4+ T cells crossreact between the spike proteins of SARS-CoV-2 and those of common cold coronaviruses. The Adaptive Biotechnologies TCR-sequencing kit was used to sequence samples from a few pre-COVID donors and the naive versus memory experiments, whereas other data were Illumina-based. A different, Illumina-based TCR-beta assay was used to sequence expansion assays from other donors in the study.

The library was produced with the immunoSEQ multiplex PCR assay. Per the authors' processing: During preprocessing, nonproductive sequences were discarded, as were any CDR3s that did not begin with C, did not end with F or W, or were shorter than 7 amino acids. Antigen-specific clonotypes were called with the MANAFEST web app, based on expansion relative to reference and other culture wells. A clone was considered positive if the clone showed significant expansion compared with the reference culture in 2 of 3 replicate wells at an FDR below 0.05. For a clone to be considered positive, significant expansion relative to all other tandem wells and an odds ratio above 5 were also required. CDR3 homology was measured as pairwise Levenshtein distance, computed with the stringdist R package after trimming three terminal residues from each end. TCRdb carries this immuneACCESS record with in-frame sequences only. Its versions omit some clonotypes, under half of them owing to an unresolved V gene in the studies checked, with the rest unexplained. V, J and clone size derive from that table, while D and trimming were established from the DNA sequence. For this sample there are some 22,000 clones; 66% appear just once. Around 10% of the sample belongs to the ten largest clones.

Results and caveats for the whole study, not just this receptor: Small numbers of patients and of tested TCRs limited the study. In approximately 65% of donors, memory CD4+ clonotypes turned up that crossrecognized SARS-CoV-2 and at least one common cold coronavirus spike. Crossreactive clones showed significantly weaker SARS-CoV-2-driven expansion than monoreactive clones, consistent with antigenic imprinting. Crossreactivity analysis centred on spike protein, so crossreactivity against other viral proteins was not assessed. Because no donor provided both pre-pandemic and post-infection samples, tracing the source of pre-existing responses was limited.

The sequenced material came from CD4+ T cells from PBMCs, cultured in vitro. This clonotype was obtained from a human donor in good health.

The CDR3 loop reads CAWNGLLQETQYF. The DNA reads as follows: TGTGCCTGGAATGGACTGCTCCAAGAGACCCAGTACTTC. The chain is assembled from TRBV30 and TRBJ2-5; the best D guess is TRBD2, with 5 bases matching. The CDR3 measures 13 amino acids from cysteine to phenylalanine. Left in the record is the CDR3 DNA by itself, 39 bases read in frame from the first base. V was cut back by 4 bases and J by 1 base, leaving a gap of 10 bases between them. Per the germline V gene (reference sequence), GTSNPN is the CDR1 and SVGIG is the CDR2. Where the CDR3 stops, the reference TRBV30 and TRBJ2-5 genes take over; the full variable domain is SQTIHQWPATLVQPVGSPLSLECTVEGTSNPNLYWYRQAAGRGLQLLFYSVGIGQISSEVPQNLSASRPQDRQFILSSKKLLLSDSGFYLCAWNGLLQETQYFGPGTRLLVL.